These T cell receptor beta chains were read from a single sample in a study of blood T cells in healthy people across ages. MiXCR, run by TCRdb on the 5' RACE reads, gives a single entry per CDR3 protein. The sample gives around 1,000,000 distinct CDR3 sequences, approximately 25% of which show up once; around 0.75% is in the top ten. These records were also assigned to another study, of T cells of mothers and their children.

The material sequenced was blood. Receptors originate from a girl under 10 years old in good health. Both conserved end residues are part of each CDR3. Fields, in order: clone size, V gene, J gene, D gene, CDR3 protein, CDR3 DNA. A D gene is named only where the DNA matches it firmly. The size of a clone is reported for some rows only, either as once, few or many, or as a class for expanded clones.

few,TRBV12-3/TRBV12-4,TRBJ2-7,TRBD2,CASSLRTSGMASSYEQYF,TGTGCCAGCAGTTTGAGGACTAGCGGGATGGCAAGCTCCTACGAGCAGTACTTC
-,TRBV29-1,TRBJ2-1,TRBD1,CSVKGQATQRETYNEQFF,TGCAGCGTGAAGGGACAGGCTACTCAAAGGGAGACCTACAATGAGCAGTTCTTC
-,TRBV7-2,TRBJ1-1,-,CASSREGGTEAFF,TGTGCCAGCAGCCGTGAGGGGGGCACTGAAGCTTTCTTT
-,TRBV12-3/TRBV12-4,TRBJ2-2,-,CASSFLQAAGELFF,TGTGCCAGCAGTTTCCTACAGGCCGCCGGGGAGCTGTTTTTT
many,TRBV7-8,TRBJ1-5,-,CASSLGSGYQPQHF,TGTGCCAGCAGCTTAGGATCAGGATACCAGCCCCAGCATTTT
few,TRBV29-1,TRBJ2-3,-,CSTETETDTQYF,TGCAGCACAGAGACAGAAACAGATACGCAGTATTTT
-,TRBV5-1,TRBJ2-7,TRBD2,CASSLRGTSSYEQYF,TGCGCCAGCAGTCTTCGCGGGACTAGCTCCTACGAGCAGTACTTC
-,TRBV28,TRBJ1-4,-,CASDGGSGNNEKLFF,TGTGCCAGCGACGGAGGTTCAGGCAATAATGAAAAACTGTTTTTT
few,TRBV11-2,TRBJ2-1,-,CASSSWVGEIGNEQFF,TGTGCCAGCAGCTCCTGGGTGGGGGAGATTGGTAATGAGCAGTTCTTC
-,TRBV7-3,TRBJ2-5,-,CASSPPDRRDETQYF,TGTGCCAGCAGCCCCCCGGACCGAAGGGATGAGACCCAGTACTTC
-,TRBV12-3/TRBV12-4,TRBJ1-2,-,CASSFLQGTYGYTF,TGTGCCAGCAGTTTTTTGCAGGGCACCTATGGCTACACCTTC
-,TRBV24-1,TRBJ1-6,-,CATSLSSYNSPLHF,TGTGCCACCAGTTTGAGCTCCTATAATTCACCCCTCCACTTT
once,TRBV5-4,TRBJ2-1,-,CASSWSVRRSSYNEQFF,TGTGCCAGCAGCTGGAGCGTGAGGCGGTCCTCCTACAATGAGCAGTTCTTC
few,TRBV6-6,TRBJ2-7,TRBD2,CASSLAPSGSLWEQYF,TGTGCCAGCAGCCTTGCCCCTAGCGGGAGTTTATGGGAGCAGTACTTC
-,TRBV29-1,TRBJ2-1,-,CSVETPNNEQFF,TGCAGCGTTGAAACCCCTAACAATGAGCAGTTCTTC
-,TRBV11-2,TRBJ2-7,-,CASSLALTASYEQYF,TGTGCCAGCAGCTTAGCCCTGACAGCCTCCTACGAGCAGTACTTC
many,TRBV6-2/TRBV6-3,TRBJ2-2,TRBD2,CASSSPPGTTRAAGELFF,TGTGCCAGCAGTTCCCCCCCCGGGACTACCCGCGCCGCCGGGGAGCTGTTTTTT
few,TRBV11-2,TRBJ2-7,-,CASSWTGEYYEQYF,TGTGCCAGCAGCTGGACGGGGGAATACTACGAGCAGTACTTC
-,TRBV6-1,TRBJ2-3,TRBD2,CASIGAGGRTDTQYF,TGTGCCAGCATTGGAGCGGGAGGCCGGACAGATACGCAGTATTTT
-,TRBV4-2,TRBJ1-2,-,CASTQQGDYGYTF,TGTGCCAGCACTCAACAGGGTGACTATGGCTACACCTTC
few,TRBV9,TRBJ2-7,-,CASSVGAGTLSYEQYF,TGTGCCAGCAGCGTAGGGGCCGGGACCCTATCCTACGAGCAGTACTTC
-,TRBV5-1,TRBJ2-3,-,CASSYALESTDTQYF,TGCGCCAGCAGCTACGCACTAGAAAGCACAGATACGCAGTATTTT
-,TRBV9,TRBJ1-2,-,CASSAVSVYGYTF,TGTGCCAGCAGCGCAGTTAGCGTGTATGGCTACACCTTC
-,TRBV7-9,TRBJ1-1,-,CASSFIEPDQTEAFF,TGTGCCAGCAGCTTCATAGAGCCCGACCAGACTGAAGCTTTCTTT
few,TRBV11-2,TRBJ2-7,-,CASSLGGTRPYEQYF,TGTGCCAGCAGCTTAGGAGGGACCCGTCCCTACGAGCAGTACTTC
-,TRBV20-1,TRBJ2-5,-,CSATPETGTTIGQETQYF,TGCAGTGCAACCCCCGAGACAGGAACAACAATCGGGCAAGAGACCCAGTACTTC
-,TRBV7-6,TRBJ1-3,-,CASSLEVGAGGNTIYF,TGTGCCAGCAGCTTAGAGGTGGGCGCGGGAGGAAACACCATATATTTT
few,TRBV3-1,TRBJ1-2,-,CASSRGVGGRNYGYTF,TGTGCCAGCAGCCGAGGGGTAGGGGGACGGAACTATGGCTACACCTTC
many,TRBV27,TRBJ1-1,-,CASSLWGLTEAFF,TGTGCCAGCAGTTTATGGGGGCTCACTGAAGCTTTCTTT
-,TRBV7-2,TRBJ2-1,-,CASSFGTPNYNEQFF,TGTGCCAGCAGCTTCGGGACTCCTAACTACAATGAGCAGTTCTTC
-,TRBV7-9,TRBJ2-3,-,CASSQPGLGFSADTQYF,TGTGCCAGCAGCCAACCCGGGTTAGGGTTTTCAGCAGATACGCAGTATTTT
once,TRBV3-1,TRBJ2-3,-,CASSHENVRGTAADTQYF,TGTGCCAGCAGCCATGAAAATGTCCGGGGCACTGCAGCAGATACACAGTATTTT